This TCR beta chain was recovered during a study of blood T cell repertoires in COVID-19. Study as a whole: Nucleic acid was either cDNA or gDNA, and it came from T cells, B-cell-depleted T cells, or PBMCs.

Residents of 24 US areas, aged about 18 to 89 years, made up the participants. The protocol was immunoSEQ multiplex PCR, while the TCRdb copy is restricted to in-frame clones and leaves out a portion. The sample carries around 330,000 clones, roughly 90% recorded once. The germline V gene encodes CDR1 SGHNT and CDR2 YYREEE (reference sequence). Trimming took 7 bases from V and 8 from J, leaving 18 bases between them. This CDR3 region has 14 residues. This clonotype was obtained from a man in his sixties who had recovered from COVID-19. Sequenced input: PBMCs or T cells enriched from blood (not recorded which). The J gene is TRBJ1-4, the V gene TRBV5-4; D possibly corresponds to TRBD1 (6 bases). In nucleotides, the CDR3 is TGTGCCAGCCACAATCAGGGGCCGGGGGAAAAACTGTTTTTT. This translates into CASHNQGPGEKLFF.